The clone carrying this T cell receptor beta chain was detected ten times or more. Its antigen is undetermined. The data stem from a study of read filtering for tumor transcriptome and immune sequencing. Study as a whole: DNase treatment preceded whole-transcriptome library preparation.

Study-wide points: Single-read clonotypes: 80% to 90% of IR-seq clonotypes (around 3.5% of reads), 74.6% of RNA-seq clonotypes (44.6% of reads).

From 400 to 450 ng of RNA, a library with molecular barcoded alpha/delta and beta/gamma adaptors was made. TCRdb reprocessed the reads with MiXCR, giving one entry per CDR3 protein. The profile shows 20,000 or so distinct CDR3 sequences, 22% of them singletons. The CDR3 has 16 amino acids. The V gene lost 9 bases and the J gene lost 4 bases, with 23 bases spanning the gap. Germline CDR1 and CDR2: PRHDT and FYEKMQ (reference sequence). Sequences were obtained from a population of CD138-negative cells sorted from bone marrow. The chain uses TRBV13 and TRBJ2-3; D may correspond to TRBD1 or TRBD2 (6 bases each). The sequence derives from a donor over 35 with multiple myeloma. CDR3 sequence reads: CASEWGALRSPDTQYF. CDR3 in DNA: TGTGCCAGTGAATGGGGGGCTTTGAGGTCCCCAGATACGCAGTATTTT.